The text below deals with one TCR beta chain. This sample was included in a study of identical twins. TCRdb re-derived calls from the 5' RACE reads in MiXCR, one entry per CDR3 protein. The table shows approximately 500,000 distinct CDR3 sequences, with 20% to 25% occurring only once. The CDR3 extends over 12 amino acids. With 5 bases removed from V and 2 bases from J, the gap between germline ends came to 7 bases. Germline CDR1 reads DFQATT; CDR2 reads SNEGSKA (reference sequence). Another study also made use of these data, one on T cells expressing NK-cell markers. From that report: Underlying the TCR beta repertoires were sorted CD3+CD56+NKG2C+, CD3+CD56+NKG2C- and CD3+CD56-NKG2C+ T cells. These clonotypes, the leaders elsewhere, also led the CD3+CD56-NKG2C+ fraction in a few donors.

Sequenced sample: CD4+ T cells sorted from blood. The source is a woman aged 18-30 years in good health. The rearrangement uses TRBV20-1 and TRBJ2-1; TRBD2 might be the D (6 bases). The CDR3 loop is CSAPGAYNEQFF. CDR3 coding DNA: TGCAGTGCTCCGGGAGCCTACAATGAGCAGTTCTTC.